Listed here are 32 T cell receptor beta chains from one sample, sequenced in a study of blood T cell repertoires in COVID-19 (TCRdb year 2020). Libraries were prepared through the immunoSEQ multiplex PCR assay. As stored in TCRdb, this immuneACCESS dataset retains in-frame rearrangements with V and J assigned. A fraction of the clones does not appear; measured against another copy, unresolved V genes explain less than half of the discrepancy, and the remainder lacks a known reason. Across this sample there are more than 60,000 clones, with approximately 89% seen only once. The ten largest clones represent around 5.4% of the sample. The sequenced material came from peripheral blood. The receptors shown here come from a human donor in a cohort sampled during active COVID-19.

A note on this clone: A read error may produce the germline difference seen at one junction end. The CDR3 loop is CASMVGDEVIF. DNA of the CDR3: TGTGCCAGTATGGTGGGAGACGAGGTGATCTTC. V usage is TRBV19 and J usage is TRBJ2-1; tentative D call: TRBD2 (5 bases). The CDR3 is made up of 11 amino acids. Germline-derived CDR1 and CDR2 are LNHDA and SQIVND (reference sequence).

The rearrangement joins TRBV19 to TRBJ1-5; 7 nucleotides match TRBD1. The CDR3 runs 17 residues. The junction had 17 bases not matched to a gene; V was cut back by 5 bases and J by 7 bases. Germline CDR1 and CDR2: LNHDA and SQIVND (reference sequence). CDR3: CASSPGLTGTVGQPQHF. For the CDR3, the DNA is TGTGCCAGTAGTCCCGGGCTGACAGGGACGGTGGGACAGCCCCAGCATTTT. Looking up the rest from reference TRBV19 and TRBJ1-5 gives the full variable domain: DGGITQSPKYLFRKEGQNVTLSCEQNLNHDAMYWYRQDPGQGLRLIYYSQIVNDFQKGDIAEGYSVSREKKESFPLTVTSAQKNPTAFYLCASSPGLTGTVGQPQHFGDGTRLSIL.

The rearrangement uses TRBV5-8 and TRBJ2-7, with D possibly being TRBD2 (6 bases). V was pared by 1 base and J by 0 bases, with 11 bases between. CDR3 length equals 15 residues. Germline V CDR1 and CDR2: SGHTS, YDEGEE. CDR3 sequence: CASSLSGELSYEQYF. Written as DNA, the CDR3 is TGTGCCAGCAGCTTGTCGGGGGAGCTCTCCTACGAGCAGTACTTC.

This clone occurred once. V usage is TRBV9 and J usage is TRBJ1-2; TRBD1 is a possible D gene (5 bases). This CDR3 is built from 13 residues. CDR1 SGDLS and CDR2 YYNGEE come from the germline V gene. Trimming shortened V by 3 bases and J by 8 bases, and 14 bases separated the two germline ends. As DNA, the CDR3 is TGTGCCAGCAGCGCCCGTAGGGGAGGAGGCTACACCTTC. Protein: CASSARRGGGYTF.

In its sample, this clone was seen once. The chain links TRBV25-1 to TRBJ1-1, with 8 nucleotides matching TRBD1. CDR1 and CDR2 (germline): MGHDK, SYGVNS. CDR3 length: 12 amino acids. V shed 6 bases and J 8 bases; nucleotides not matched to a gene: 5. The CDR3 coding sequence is TGTGCCAGCAGCCCACGGGACAGGGAAGCTTTCTTT. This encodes CASSPRDREAFF.

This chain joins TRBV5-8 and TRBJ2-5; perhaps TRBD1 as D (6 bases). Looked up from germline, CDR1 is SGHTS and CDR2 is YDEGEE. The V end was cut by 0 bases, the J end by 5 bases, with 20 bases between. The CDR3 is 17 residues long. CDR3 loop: CASSLAVSRGRRETQYF. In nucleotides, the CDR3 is TGTGCCAGCAGCTTGGCCGTTTCCAGGGGAAGAAGGGAGACCCAGTACTTC.

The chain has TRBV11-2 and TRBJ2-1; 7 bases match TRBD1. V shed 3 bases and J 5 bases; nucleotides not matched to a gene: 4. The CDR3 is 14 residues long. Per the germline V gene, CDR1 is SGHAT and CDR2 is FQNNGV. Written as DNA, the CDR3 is TGTGCCAGCAGCTTGGGGGACAGCCACAATGAGCAGTTCTTC. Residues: CASSLGDSHNEQFF.

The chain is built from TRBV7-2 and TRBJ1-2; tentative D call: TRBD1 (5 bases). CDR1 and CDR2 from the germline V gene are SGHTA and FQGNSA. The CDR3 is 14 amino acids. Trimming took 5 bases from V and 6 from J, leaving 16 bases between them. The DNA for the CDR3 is TGTGCCAGCAGCAGACCCGGAGGGGTCGATGGCTACACCTTC. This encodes CASSRPGGVDGYTF. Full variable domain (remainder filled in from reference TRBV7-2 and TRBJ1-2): GAGVSQSPSNKVTEKGKDVELRCDPISGHTALYWYRQSLGQGLEFLIYFQGNSAPDKSGLPSDRFSAERTGGSVSTLTIQRTQQEDSAVYLCASSRPGGVDGYTFGSGTRLTVV.

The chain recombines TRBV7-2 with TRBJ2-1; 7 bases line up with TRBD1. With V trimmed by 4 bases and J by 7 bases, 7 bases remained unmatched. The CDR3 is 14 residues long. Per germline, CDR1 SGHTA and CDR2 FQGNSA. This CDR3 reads CASSSRQGVNEQFF. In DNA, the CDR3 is TGTGCCAGCAGCTCTAGACAGGGTGTGAATGAGCAGTTCTTC. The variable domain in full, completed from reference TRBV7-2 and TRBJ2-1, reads GAGVSQSPSNKVTEKGKDVELRCDPISGHTALYWYRQSLGQGLEFLIYFQGNSAPDKSGLPSDRFSAERTGGSVSTLTIQRTQQEDSAVYLCASSSRQGVNEQFFGPGTRLTVL.

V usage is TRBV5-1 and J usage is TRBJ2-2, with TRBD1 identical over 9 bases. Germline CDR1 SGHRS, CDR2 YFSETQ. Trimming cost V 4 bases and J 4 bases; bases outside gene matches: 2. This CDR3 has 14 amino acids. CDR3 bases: TGCGCCAGCAGCCGGACAGGGGCCACCGGGGAGCTGTTTTTT. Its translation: CASSRTGATGELFF.

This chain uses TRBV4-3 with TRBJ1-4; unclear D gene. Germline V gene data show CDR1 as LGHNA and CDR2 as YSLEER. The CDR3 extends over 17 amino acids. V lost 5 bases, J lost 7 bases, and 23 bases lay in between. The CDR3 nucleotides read TGCGCCAGCAGCTCCACACCCCCGTTGCATGGAGGTGAAAAACTGTTTTTT. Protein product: CASSSTPPLHGGEKLFF.

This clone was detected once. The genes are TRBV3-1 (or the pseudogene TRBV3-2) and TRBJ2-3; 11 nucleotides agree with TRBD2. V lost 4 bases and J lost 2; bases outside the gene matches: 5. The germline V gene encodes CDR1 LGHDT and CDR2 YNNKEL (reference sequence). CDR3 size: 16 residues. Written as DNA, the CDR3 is TGTGCCAGCAGCCCTCGTAGCGGGGGGGACACAGATACGCAGTATTTT. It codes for CASSPRSGGDTDTQYF.

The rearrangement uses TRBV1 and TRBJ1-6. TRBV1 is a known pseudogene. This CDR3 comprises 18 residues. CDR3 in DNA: TGCACCAGCAGCCAAGATAGGAGGTTTTGGTCCTATAATTCACCCCTCCACTTT. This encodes CTSSQDRRFWSYNSPLHF.

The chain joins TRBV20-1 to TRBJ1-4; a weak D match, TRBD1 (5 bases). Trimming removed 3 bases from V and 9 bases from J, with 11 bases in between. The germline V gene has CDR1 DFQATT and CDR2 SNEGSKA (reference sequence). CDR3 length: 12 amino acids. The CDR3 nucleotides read TGCAGTGCTAGTGTCCAGGGCAAAAAACTGTTTTTT. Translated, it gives CSASVQGKKLFF.

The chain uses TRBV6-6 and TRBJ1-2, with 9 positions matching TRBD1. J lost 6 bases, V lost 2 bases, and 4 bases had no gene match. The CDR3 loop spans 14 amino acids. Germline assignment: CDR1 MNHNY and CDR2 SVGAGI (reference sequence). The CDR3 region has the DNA TGTGCCAGCAGTTACGGGACAGGGAGTAATGGCTACACCTTC. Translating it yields CASSYGTGSNGYTF.

CDR3 region: CASSLWDRAYNEQFF. The CDR3 DNA sequence: TGTGCCAGCAGCTTATGGGACAGGGCCTACAATGAGCAGTTCTTC. The chain combines TRBV7-9 with TRBJ2-1, with 9 bases matching TRBD1. The CDR3 consists of 15 residues. With V trimmed by 2 bases and J by 2 bases, 1 base remained unmatched. Germline lookup yields CDR1 SEHNR and CDR2 FQNEAQ (reference sequence). The variable domain in full, completed from reference TRBV7-9 and TRBJ2-1, reads DTGVSQNPRHKITKRGQNVTFRCDPISEHNRLYWYRQTLGQGPEFLTYFQNEAQLEKSRLLSDRFSAERPKGSFSTLEIQRTEQGDSAMYLCASSLWDRAYNEQFFGPGTRLTVL.

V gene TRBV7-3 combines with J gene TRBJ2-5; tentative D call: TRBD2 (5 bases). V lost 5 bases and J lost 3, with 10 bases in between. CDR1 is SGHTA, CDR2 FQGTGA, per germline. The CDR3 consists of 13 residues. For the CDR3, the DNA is TGTGCCAGCAGCCTTGAGAGGGAAGAGACCCAGTACTTC. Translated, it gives CASSLEREETQYF.

The chain's CDR3 is CASSPSTGGSYEQYF. The CDR3 DNA reads as TGTGCCAGCTCACCATCGACAGGGGGTTCCTACGAGCAGTACTTC. This chain links TRBV18 with TRBJ2-7, with 9 bases aligning to TRBD1. The length of the CDR3 is 15 residues. J lost 1 base, V lost 2 bases, and 3 bases had no gene match. Germline V gene data show CDR1 as KGHSH and CDR2 as LQKENI.

The CDR3 reads CASSEDFSPGLYNEQFF. The CDR3 DNA reads TGTGCCAGCAGTGAAGATTTTTCTCCAGGGCTCTACAATGAGCAGTTCTTC. J is TRBJ2-1 and V is TRBV6-1, with D possibly TRBD1 on 5 matching bases. V lost 1 base and J 3 bases, leaving 16 bases between the germline ends. The germline V gene has CDR1 MNHNS and CDR2 SASEGT. This CDR3 comprises 17 residues.

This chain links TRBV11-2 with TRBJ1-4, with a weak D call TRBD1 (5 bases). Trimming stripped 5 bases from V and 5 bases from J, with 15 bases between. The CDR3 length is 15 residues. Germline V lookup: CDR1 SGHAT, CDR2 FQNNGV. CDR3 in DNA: TGTGCCAGCAGCCCGCAGGGAGGTCAGAATGAAAAACTGTTTTTT. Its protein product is CASSPQGGQNEKLFF.

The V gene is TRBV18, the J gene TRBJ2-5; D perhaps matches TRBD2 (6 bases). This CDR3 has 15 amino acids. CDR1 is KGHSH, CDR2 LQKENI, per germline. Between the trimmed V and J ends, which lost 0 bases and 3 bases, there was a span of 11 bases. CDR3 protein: CASSPPSGIEETQYF. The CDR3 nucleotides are TGTGCCAGCTCACCACCTAGCGGAATTGAAGAGACCCAGTACTTC. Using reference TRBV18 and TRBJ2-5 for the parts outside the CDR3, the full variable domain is NAGVMQNPRHLVRRRGQEARLRCSPMKGHSHVYWYRQLPEEGLKFMVYLQKENIIDESGMPKERFSAEFPKEGPSILRIQQVVRGDSAAYFCASSPPSGIEETQYFGPGTRLLVL.

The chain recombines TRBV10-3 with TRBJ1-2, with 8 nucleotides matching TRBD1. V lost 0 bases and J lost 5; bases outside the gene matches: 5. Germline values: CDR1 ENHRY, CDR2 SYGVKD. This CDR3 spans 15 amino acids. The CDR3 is CAISESTGVWYGYTF. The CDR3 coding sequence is TGTGCCATCAGTGAGTCGACAGGGGTCTGGTATGGCTACACCTTC.

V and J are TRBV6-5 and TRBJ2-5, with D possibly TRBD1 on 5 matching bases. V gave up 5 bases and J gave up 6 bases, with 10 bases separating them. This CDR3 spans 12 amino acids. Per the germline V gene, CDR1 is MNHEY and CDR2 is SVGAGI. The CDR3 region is CASSPQGQTQYF. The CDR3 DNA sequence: TGTGCCAGCAGTCCTCAGGGTCAGACCCAGTACTTC.

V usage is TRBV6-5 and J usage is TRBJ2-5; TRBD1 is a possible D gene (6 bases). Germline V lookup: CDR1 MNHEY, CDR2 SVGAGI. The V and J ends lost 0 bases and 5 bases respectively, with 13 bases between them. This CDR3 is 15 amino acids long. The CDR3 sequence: CASSYSAGVRETQYF. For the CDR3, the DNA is TGTGCCAGCAGTTACTCGGCAGGGGTTAGGGAGACCCAGTACTTC.

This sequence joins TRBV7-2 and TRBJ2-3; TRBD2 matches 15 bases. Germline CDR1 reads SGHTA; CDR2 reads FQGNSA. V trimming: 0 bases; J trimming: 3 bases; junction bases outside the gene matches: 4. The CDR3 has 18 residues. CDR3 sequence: CASSLALGLAGGTDTQYF. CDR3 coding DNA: TGTGCCAGCAGCTTAGCGCTTGGACTAGCGGGGGGGACAGATACGCAGTATTTT.

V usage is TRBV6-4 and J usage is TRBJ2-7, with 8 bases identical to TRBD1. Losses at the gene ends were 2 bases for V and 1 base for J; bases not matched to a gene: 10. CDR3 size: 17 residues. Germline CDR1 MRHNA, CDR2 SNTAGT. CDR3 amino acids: CASSDGSPGQESYEQYF. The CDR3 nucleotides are TGTGCCAGCAGTGACGGTTCCCCGGGACAGGAATCCTACGAGCAGTACTTC.

The CDR3 DNA is TGTGCCAGCAGTACCTTACCCTTTAGCGGGGGCACAGATACGCAGTATTTT. Translation gives CASSTLPFSGGTDTQYF. The genes are TRBV27 and TRBJ2-3; TRBD2 matches 8 bases. V lost 5 bases to trimming and J lost 1 base; unmatched junction nucleotides: 11. Germline assignment: CDR1 MNHEY and CDR2 SMNVEV (reference sequence). The CDR3 contains 17 residues.

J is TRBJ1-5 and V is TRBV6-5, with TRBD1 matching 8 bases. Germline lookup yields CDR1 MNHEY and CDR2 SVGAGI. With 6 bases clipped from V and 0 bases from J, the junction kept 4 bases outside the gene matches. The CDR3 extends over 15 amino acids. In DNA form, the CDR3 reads TGTGCCAGCAGCTCCGGACAGGGTAGCAATCAGCCCCAGCATTTT. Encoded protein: CASSSGQGSNQPQHF.

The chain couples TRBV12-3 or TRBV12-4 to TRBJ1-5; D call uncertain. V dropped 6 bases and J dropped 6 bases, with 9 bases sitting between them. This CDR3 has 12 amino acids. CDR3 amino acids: CASRKLAQPQHF. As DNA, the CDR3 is TGTGCCAGCAGAAAGCTTGCTCAGCCCCAGCATTTT.

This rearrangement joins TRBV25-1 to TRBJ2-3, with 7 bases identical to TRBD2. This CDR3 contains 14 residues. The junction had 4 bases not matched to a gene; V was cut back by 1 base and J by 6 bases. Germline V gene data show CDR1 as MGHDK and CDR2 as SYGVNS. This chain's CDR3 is CASSEWEGGDTQYF. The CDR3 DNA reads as TGTGCCAGCAGTGAATGGGAGGGAGGGGATACGCAGTATTTT.

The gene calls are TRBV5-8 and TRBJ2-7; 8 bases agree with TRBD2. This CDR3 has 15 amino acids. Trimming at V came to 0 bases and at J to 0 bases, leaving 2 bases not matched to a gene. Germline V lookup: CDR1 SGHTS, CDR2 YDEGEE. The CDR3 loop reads CASSLVAGFSYEQYF. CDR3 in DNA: TGTGCCAGCAGCTTGGTAGCGGGATTCTCCTACGAGCAGTACTTC.

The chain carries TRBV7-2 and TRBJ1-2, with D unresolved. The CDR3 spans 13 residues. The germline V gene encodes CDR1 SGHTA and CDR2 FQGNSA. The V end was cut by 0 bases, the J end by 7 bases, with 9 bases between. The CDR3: CASSLARGGGYTF. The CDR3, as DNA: TGTGCCAGCAGCTTAGCCCGGGGTGGTGGCTACACCTTC.